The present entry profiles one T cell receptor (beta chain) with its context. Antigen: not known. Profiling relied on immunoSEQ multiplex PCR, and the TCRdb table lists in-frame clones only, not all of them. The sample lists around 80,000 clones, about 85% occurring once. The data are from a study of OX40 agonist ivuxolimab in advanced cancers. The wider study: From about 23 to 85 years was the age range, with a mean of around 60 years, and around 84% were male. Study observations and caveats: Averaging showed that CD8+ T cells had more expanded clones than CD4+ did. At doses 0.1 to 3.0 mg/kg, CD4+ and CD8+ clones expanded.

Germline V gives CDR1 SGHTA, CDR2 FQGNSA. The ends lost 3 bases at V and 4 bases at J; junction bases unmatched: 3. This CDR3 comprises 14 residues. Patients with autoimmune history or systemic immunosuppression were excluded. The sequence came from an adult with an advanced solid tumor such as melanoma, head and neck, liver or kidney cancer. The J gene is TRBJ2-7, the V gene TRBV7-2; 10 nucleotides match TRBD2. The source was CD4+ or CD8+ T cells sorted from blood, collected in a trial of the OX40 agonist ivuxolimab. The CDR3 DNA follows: TGTGCCAGCAGCTTCGCTAGCGGGAGTTACGAGCAGTACTTC. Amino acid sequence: CASSFASGSYEQYF.